The clone carrying this T cell receptor beta chain was detected many times. Antigen specificity is unknown. This sample is drawn from a study of response to subunit inactivated influenza vaccine. Study results and caveats: Researchers suggested that each seasonal influenza vaccination recruits few new T cells.

CDR1 DFQATT and CDR2 SNEGSKA come from the germline V gene (reference sequence). V lost 1 base to trimming and J lost 0 bases; unmatched junction nucleotides: 6. The CDR3 is made up of 15 amino acids. Each CDR3 protein is one row after TCRdb ran MiXCR on the RT-PCR reads. Here the sample spans 500,000 to 550,000 distinct CDR3 sequences, approximately 7.3% being singletons. The receptor was isolated from a man between 50 and 69 years old who received an inactivated influenza vaccine. The chain links TRBV20-1 to TRBJ2-7, with 7 bases that match TRBD2. Specimen: PBMCs from blood, collected about 24 months after vaccination. Written as DNA, the CDR3 is TGCAGTGCTAGAGGGGCTAGCGGCCTCTCCTACGAGCAGTACTTC. Translation: CSARGASGLSYEQYF.